What follows are 7 T cell receptor beta chains derived from one specimen sequenced in a study of blood T cells in healthy people across ages. Alongside a J-beta primer mix, a sample-barcoded 5' primer served in a second PCR lasting about 6 to 11 cycles. MiXCR was run by TCRdb on the 5' RACE reads, yielding one entry per CDR3 protein. The data show fewer than 700,000 distinct CDR3 sequences, with roughly 48% seen just once and roughly 24% held by the top ten. The specimen sequenced was blood. The receptors shown here come from an elderly man in good health.

The chain is built from TRBV15 and TRBJ2-3; 7 positions match TRBD1. V gave up 3 bases and J gave up 5 bases; unmatched junction bases: 14. Germline loops: CDR1 LNHNV, CDR2 YYDKDF (reference sequence). This CDR3 is 17 amino acids long. The CDR3 region is CATSRDTNQDREDTQYF. DNA of the CDR3: TGTGCCACCAGCAGGGACACCAACCAAGACAGGGAAGATACGCAGTATTTT.

This clonotype came up a few times. The chain is built from TRBV29-1 and TRBJ1-1; no firm D call. The V end was cut by 7 bases, the J end by 0 bases, with 12 bases between. Germline CDR1 SQVTM, CDR2 ANQGSEA. This CDR3 contains 13 residues. CDR3 amino acids: CSAWTGMNTEAFF. The CDR3 nucleotides are TGCAGCGCATGGACGGGGATGAACACTGAAGCTTTCTTT.

V gene TRBV7-2 combines with J gene TRBJ2-1; 8 bases are a match to TRBD2. Germline trimming cut 5 bases from V and 7 bases from J; bases unmatched to any gene: 7. The CDR3 is 14 amino acids. CDR1 is SGHTA, CDR2 FQGNSA, per germline. The CDR3 here is CASSRAGVRNEQFF. Written as DNA, the CDR3 is TGTGCCAGCAGCCGAGCGGGAGTCAGGAATGAGCAGTTCTTC.

V usage is TRBV4-2 and J usage is TRBJ2-5; 8 bases are a match to TRBD2. The end of the DNA is better explained by TRBJ2-7, so the J call may be wrong. Looked up from germline, CDR1 is LGHNA and CDR2 is YNFKEQ. The CDR3 is 15 residues long. Here the CDR3 DNA reads TGTGCCAGCAGCCAAGCCAGCGGGAGTCAGTACGAGCAGTACTTC. As protein: CASSQASGSQYEQYF.

The chain couples TRBV6-1 to TRBJ2-7; TRBD1 is a possible D gene (5 bases). This CDR3 region has 12 residues. Germline CDR1 and CDR2: MNHNS and SASEGT. V lost 6 bases to trimming and J lost 4 bases, with 10 bases between them. CDR3 sequence reads: CASRDKWYEQYF. As DNA, the CDR3 is TGTGCCAGCAGGGACAAATGGTACGAGCAGTACTTC.

This clonotype was detected only a few times. The chain has TRBV3-1 and TRBJ2-7, with D hard to call. Germline V gene lookup returns CDR1 LGHDT and CDR2 YNNKEL (reference sequence). Trimming shortened V by 1 base and J by 0 bases, and 10 bases separated the two germline ends. This CDR3 has 15 amino acids. CDR3 DNA sequence: TGTGCCAGCAGCCAAGGAGGTCGGAGCTCCTACGAGCAGTACTTC. This translates into CASSQGGRSSYEQYF.

This clonotype has a handful of counts. The chain has TRBV6-2 or TRBV6-3 and TRBJ1-2; 9 bases agree with TRBD1. This CDR3 is built from 15 residues. V dropped 2 bases and J dropped 2; count of bases not matched to a gene: 3. The germline V gene encodes CDR1 MNHEY and CDR2 SVGEGT. This CDR3 is CASSYETGGNYGYTF. As DNA, the CDR3 is TGTGCCAGCAGTTACGAGACAGGGGGGAACTATGGCTACACCTTC.